The 20 T cell receptor beta chains below all came from one sample that was sequenced in a study of blood T cell repertoires in COVID-19. TCRdb keeps only in-frame clones here, not all; method: immunoSEQ multiplex PCR. This sample has around 240,000 clones, with approximately 85% found just once. Sequencing input: PBMCs or T cells enriched from blood (not recorded which). These receptors came from a woman in her forties or fifties who had recovered from COVID-19.

The V call is TRBV2, the J call TRBJ2-7; 7 nucleotides align to TRBD1. Germline loops: CDR1 SNHLY, CDR2 FYNNEI. V was pared by 3 bases and J by 5 bases, with 1 base of the junction left unmatched. The CDR3 is 12 residues long. CDR3 region: CASSEQGDEQYF. CDR3 nucleotides: TGTGCCAGCAGTGAGCAGGGGGACGAGCAGTACTTC.

The V and J genes are TRBV18 and TRBJ2-6, with TRBD1 matching over 7 bases. CDR1 is KGHSH, CDR2 LQKENI, per germline. The J segment lost 0 bases and the V segment lost 6 bases, leaving 8 bases of the junction unmatched. The CDR3 totals 17 residues. The CDR3 DNA reads as TGTGCCAGCTCGCCGACAGGGACGGCCTCTGGGGCCAACGTCCTGACTTTC. Amino acids: CASSPTGTASGANVLTF.

The gene calls are TRBV27 and TRBJ2-5; TRBD2 aligns across 7 bases. The CDR3 sequence is 15 residues long. The germline V gene encodes CDR1 MNHEY and CDR2 SMNVEV (reference sequence). V shed 8 bases and J 5 bases; nucleotides not matched to a gene: 14. This CDR3 reads CASSFGLVGVETQYF. The CDR3 nucleotides are TGTGCCAGCTCATTCGGACTAGTTGGGGTGGAGACCCAGTACTTC.

The CDR3 spells CASSMGGYLRNTLNIQYF. The CDR3 nucleotides are TGTGCCAGCAGTATGGGGGGATACCTCCGGAATACACTAAACATTCAGTACTTC. The chain joins TRBV7-2 to TRBJ2-4; D possibly corresponds to TRBD2 (6 bases). Trimming pared 6 bases from V and 6 bases from J, leaving 27 bases between. Germline V gives CDR1 SGHTA, CDR2 FQGNSA. CDR3 length: 18 residues.

The rearrangement uses TRBV15 and TRBJ2-2; tentatively, D is TRBD2 (5 bases). This CDR3 region has 16 residues. V was clipped by 3 bases and J by 1 base, with 12 bases between them. The germline V gene has CDR1 LNHNV and CDR2 YYDKDF (reference sequence). The DNA for the CDR3 is TGTGCCACCAGCAGGTCGTTGGGAGTGAACACCGGGGAGCTGTTTTTT. Its protein is CATSRSLGVNTGELFF.

The rearrangement joins TRBV30 to TRBJ2-5; 7 bases align to TRBD1. The germline CDR1 and CDR2 sequences are GTSNPN and SVGIG (reference sequence). Unmatched junction bases numbered 11, after V lost 5 bases and J lost 5 bases. This CDR3 is 14 amino acids long. CDR3 coding DNA: TGTGCCTGGTCCATCAAAGGGGGCTGGGAGACCCAGTACTTC. It is translated as CAWSIKGGWETQYF.

The rearrangement joins TRBV7-8 to TRBJ1-5; D gene ambiguous. Germline V gene lookup returns CDR1 SGHVS and CDR2 FQNEAQ. Trimming took 2 bases from V and 0 from J, leaving 8 bases between them. CDR3 size: 15 residues. CDR3 region: CASSLRSHSNQPQHF. DNA for the CDR3: TGTGCCAGCAGCTTACGTTCACATAGCAATCAGCCCCAGCATTTT. Together with reference TRBV7-8 and TRBJ1-5, the CDR3 gives the full variable domain: GAGVSQSPRYKVAKRGQDVALRCDPISGHVSLFWYQQALGQGPEFLTYFQNEAQLDKSGLPSDRFFAERPEGSVSTLKIQRTQQEDSAVYLCASSLRSHSNQPQHFGDGTRLSIL.

This clone was seen a few times. The CDR3, as DNA: TGTGCCAGCAGCTCCGGTTTTTCATCCCAGCCCCAGCATTTT. Protein product: CASSSGFSSQPQHF. This chain uses TRBV7-9 with TRBJ1-5; D gene uncertain. Deletions cut 4 bases from V and 7 bases from J, with 14 bases between. The CDR3 totals 14 residues. CDR1 SEHNR and CDR2 FQNEAQ come from the germline V gene (reference sequence).

V and J are TRBV18 and TRBJ2-1; unclear D gene. Germline V gene data show CDR1 as KGHSH and CDR2 as LQKENI. The CDR3 runs 15 residues. Trimming took 4 bases from V and 0 from J, leaving 10 bases between them. The CDR3 nucleotides are TGTGCCAGCTCACTGCCGCCGAGCTCCTACAATGAGCAGTTCTTC. Amino acid sequence: CASSLPPSSYNEQFF.

The chain uses TRBV29-1 and TRBJ2-2, with no clear D. CDR3 length: 12 residues. Germline V gene lookup returns CDR1 SQVTM and CDR2 ANQGSEA. The V gene lost 7 bases and the J gene lost 1 base, with 7 bases spanning the gap. CDR3 loop: CSGRENTGELFF. CDR3 in DNA: TGCAGCGGCCGAGAGAACACCGGGGAGCTGTTTTTT.

The rearrangement joins TRBV3-1 (or the pseudogene TRBV3-2) to TRBJ1-2; possible D gene TRBD1, 5 bases. The ends were cut back, 0 bases at V and 2 bases at J, with 10 bases in the middle. CDR3 length: 15 residues. Germline values: CDR1 LGHDT, CDR2 YNNKEL (reference sequence). CDR3 sequence reads: CASSQDRQRNYGYTF. In DNA form, the CDR3 reads TGTGCCAGCAGCCAAGATCGACAGAGAAACTATGGCTACACCTTC.

The chain joins TRBV5-1 to TRBJ2-7, with no clear D. Per germline, CDR1 SGHRS and CDR2 YFSETQ. V lost 3 bases and J 3 bases, leaving 4 bases between the germline ends. CDR3 size: 11 residues. The CDR3 DNA follows: TGCGCCAGCAGCTCCCACTACGAGCAGTACTTC. Translating it yields CASSSHYEQYF.

CDR3 loop: CASSFQGRNRGGQYF. CDR3 DNA sequence: TGTGCCAGCAGTTTCCAAGGGCGAAATAGAGGAGGGCAGTACTTC. The chain combines TRBV28 with TRBJ2-7; TRBD2 might be the D (5 bases). Germline values: CDR1 MDHEN, CDR2 SYDVKM. The ends were cut back, 3 bases at V and 9 bases at J, with 21 bases in the middle. The CDR3 is 15 residues long.

The CDR3: CSARASRGYTF. The DNA for the CDR3 is TGCAGTGCTAGAGCCTCCCGGGGCTACACCTTC. The rearrangement uses TRBV20-1 and TRBJ1-2, with D uncertain. Trimming shortened V by 1 base and J by 8 bases, and 8 bases separated the two germline ends. CDR1 DFQATT and CDR2 SNEGSKA come from the germline V gene (reference sequence). The CDR3 contains 11 residues.

The gene calls are TRBV4-2 and TRBJ2-3; 9 nucleotides align to TRBD2. The CDR3 spans 14 residues. Germline CDR1 reads LGHNA; CDR2 reads YNFKEQ. J was trimmed by 5 bases and V by 4 bases; bases with no gene match: 4. CDR3 region: CASSPGTSQDTQYF. CDR3 bases: TGTGCCAGCAGCCCAGGGACTAGCCAAGATACGCAGTATTTT.

The chain recombines TRBV3-1 (or the pseudogene TRBV3-2) with TRBJ1-5, with a tentative D call TRBD1 (5 bases). V was trimmed by 1 base and J by 3 bases, leaving 10 bases between them. Germline-derived CDR1 and CDR2 are LGHDT and YNNKEL (reference sequence). CDR3 length: 15 residues. The CDR3 DNA is TGTGCCAGCAGCCAAGGGGCGGGGCTCAATCAGCCCCAGCATTTT. It yields the protein CASSQGAGLNQPQHF.

The chain links TRBV7-6 to TRBJ2-3; 7 bases line up with TRBD2. CDR3 length: 15 amino acids. From germline, CDR1 is SGHVS and CDR2 FNYEAQ. V shed 5 bases and J 11 bases; nucleotides not matched to a gene: 16. The CDR3 bases are TGTGCCAGCAGCCCTATGATAGGGCGGGGGATACAGCAGTATTTT. Protein sequence: CASSPMIGRGIQQYF.

This chain connects TRBV7-2 to TRBJ2-3, with 8 bases fitting TRBD2. V shed 3 bases and J 6 bases; nucleotides not matched to a gene: 5. CDR3 length: 14 amino acids. Germline CDR1 SGHTA, CDR2 FQGNSA. This CDR3 is CASSFGGAVDTQYF. In nucleotides, the CDR3 is TGTGCCAGCAGCTTCGGGGGGGCCGTTGATACGCAGTATTTT.

There are a few counts of this clone. V gene TRBV13 combines with J gene TRBJ1-1; 8 bases align to TRBD1. Germline-derived CDR1 and CDR2 are PRHDT and FYEKMQ (reference sequence). The CDR3 is 15 residues long. V shed 1 base and J 1 base; nucleotides not matched to a gene: 2. The CDR3 reads CASSLVGQGNTEAFF. The CDR3 bases are TGTGCCAGCAGCTTAGTTGGACAGGGGAACACTGAAGCTTTCTTT.

The chain recombines TRBV30 with TRBJ2-7, with D tentatively TRBD2 (7 bases). V dropped 0 bases and J dropped 0 bases, with 12 bases sitting between them. In germline, CDR1 is GTSNPN, CDR2 SVGIG (reference sequence). This CDR3 contains 15 residues. The CDR3 sequence is CAWSVGGGTSYEQYF. CDR3 coding DNA: TGTGCCTGGAGTGTGGGAGGGGGTACCTCCTACGAGCAGTACTTC.